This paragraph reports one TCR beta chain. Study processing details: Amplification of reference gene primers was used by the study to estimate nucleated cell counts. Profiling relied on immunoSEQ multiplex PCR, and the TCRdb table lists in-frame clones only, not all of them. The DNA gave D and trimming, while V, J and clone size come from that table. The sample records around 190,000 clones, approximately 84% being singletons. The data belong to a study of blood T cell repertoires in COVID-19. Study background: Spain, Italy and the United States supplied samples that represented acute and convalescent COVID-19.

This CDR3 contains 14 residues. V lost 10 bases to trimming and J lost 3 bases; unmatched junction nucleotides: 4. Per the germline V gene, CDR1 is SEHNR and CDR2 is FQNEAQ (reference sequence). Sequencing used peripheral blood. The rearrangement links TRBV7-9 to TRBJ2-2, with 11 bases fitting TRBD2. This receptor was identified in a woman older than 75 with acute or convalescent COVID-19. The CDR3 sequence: CAILLAGDTGELFF. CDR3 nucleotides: TGTGCCATCCTACTAGCGGGAGACACCGGGGAGCTGTTTTTT.